This TCR beta chain was captured by sequencing in a study of CD8 T cells in Susac syndrome. Study-wide findings and caveats: In its TCR sequencing and HLA analysis, the study acknowledged that the number of individuals was relatively small.

cDNA came from about 0.51 to 1 ug RNA primed by random hexamers. The method of amplification for TCR beta CDR3 was immunoSEQ multiplex PCR, covering 54 Vbeta and 13 Jbeta. MiXCR, run by TCRdb on the immunoSEQ multiplex PCR reads, gives a single entry per CDR3 protein. The table records 330,000 or so distinct CDR3 sequences, 85% of them present only once. CD8+ and CD4+ T cells from blood underwent TCR beta sequencing. Negative isolation yielded the CD8+ and CD4+ T cells, while FACS enriched the TEMRA cells. With regard to this clonotype: Its target is unknown.

The clonotype originates from a human donor with multiple sclerosis. Sequencing input: CD8+ T cells from PBMCs.

The CDR3 sequence: CASSPRRAKNIQYF. CDR3 bases: TGTGCCAGCAGCCCGAGAAGGGCCAAAAACATTCAGTACTTC. This chain joins TRBV7-9 and TRBJ2-4, with unresolved D. The germline gives CDR1 SEHNR, CDR2 FQNEAQ (reference sequence). The CDR3 extends over 14 amino acids. Trimming shortened V by 5 bases and J by 1 base, and 9 bases separated the two germline ends.